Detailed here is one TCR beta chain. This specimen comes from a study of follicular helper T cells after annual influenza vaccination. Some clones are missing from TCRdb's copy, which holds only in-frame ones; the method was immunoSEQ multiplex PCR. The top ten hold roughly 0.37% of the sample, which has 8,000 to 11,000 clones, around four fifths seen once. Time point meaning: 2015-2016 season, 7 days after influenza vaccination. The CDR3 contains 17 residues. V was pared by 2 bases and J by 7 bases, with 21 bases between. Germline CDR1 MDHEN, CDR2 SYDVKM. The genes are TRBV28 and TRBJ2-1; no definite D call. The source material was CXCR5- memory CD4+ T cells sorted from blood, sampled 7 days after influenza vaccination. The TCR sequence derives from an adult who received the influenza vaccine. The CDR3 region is CASSLPSVSSILNEQFF. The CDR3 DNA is TGTGCCAGCAGTTTACCCAGTGTATCTTCTATCCTTAATGAGCAGTTCTTC.